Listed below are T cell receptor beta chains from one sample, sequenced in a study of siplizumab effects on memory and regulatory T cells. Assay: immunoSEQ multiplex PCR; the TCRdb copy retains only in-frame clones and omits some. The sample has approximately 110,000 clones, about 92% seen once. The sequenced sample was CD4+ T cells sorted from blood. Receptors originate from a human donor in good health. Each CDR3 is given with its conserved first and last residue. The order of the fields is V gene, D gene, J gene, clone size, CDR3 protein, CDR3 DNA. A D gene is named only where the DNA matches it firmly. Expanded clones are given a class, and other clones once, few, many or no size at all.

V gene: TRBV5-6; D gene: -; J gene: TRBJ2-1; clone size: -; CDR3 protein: CASSLGRSSYNEQFF; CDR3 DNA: TGTGCCAGCAGCTTGGGCAGGAGCTCCTACAATGAGCAGTTCTTC
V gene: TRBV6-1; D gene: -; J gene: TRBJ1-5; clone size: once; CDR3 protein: CASSEAGNNQPQHF; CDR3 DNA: TGTGCCAGCAGTGAAGCAGGGAACAATCAGCCCCAGCATTTT
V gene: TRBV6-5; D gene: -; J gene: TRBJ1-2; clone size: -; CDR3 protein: CASSPWTGAGYTF; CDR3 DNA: TGTGCCAGCAGTCCCTGGACGGGGGCTGGCTACACCTTC
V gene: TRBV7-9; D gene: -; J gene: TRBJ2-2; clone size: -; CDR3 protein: CASSLSNLGLARSGELFF; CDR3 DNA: TGTGCCAGCAGCCTCTCGAACTTGGGACTCGCGAGGTCCGGGGAGCTGTTTTTT
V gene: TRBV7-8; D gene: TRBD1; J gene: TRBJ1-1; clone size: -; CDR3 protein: CASKRTGRNTEAFF; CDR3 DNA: TGTGCCAGCAAACGGACAGGGAGGAACACTGAAGCTTTCTTT
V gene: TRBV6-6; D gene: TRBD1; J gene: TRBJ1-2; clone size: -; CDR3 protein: CASSMGQGNGYTF; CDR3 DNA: TGTGCCAGCAGCATGGGACAGGGGAATGGCTACACCTTC
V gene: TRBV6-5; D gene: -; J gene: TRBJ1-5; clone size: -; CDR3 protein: CASSYSQGLPQHF; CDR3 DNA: TGTGCCAGCAGTTACTCTCAGGGGCTGCCCCAGCATTTT
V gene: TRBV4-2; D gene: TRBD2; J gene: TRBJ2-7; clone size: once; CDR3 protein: CASSQDRTSGGGQYF; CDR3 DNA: TGTGCCAGCAGCCAAGACCGGACTAGCGGAGGCGGGCAGTACTTC
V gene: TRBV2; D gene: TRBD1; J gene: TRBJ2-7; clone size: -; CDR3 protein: CASSRDRYSYEQYF; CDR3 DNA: TGTGCCAGCAGTCGGGACAGGTACTCCTACGAGCAGTACTTC
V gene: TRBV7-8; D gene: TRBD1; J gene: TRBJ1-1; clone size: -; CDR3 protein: CASSLFGQGAEAFF; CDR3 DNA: TGTGCCAGCAGCTTATTCGGACAGGGGGCTGAAGCTTTCTTT
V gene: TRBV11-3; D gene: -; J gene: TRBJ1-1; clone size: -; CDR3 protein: CASSFQGNTEAFF; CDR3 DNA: TGTGCCAGCAGCTTCCAGGGAAACACTGAAGCTTTCTTT
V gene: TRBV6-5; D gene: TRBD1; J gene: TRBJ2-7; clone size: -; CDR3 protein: CASRNRGRAYEQYF; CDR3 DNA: TGTGCCAGCCGGAACAGGGGGCGTGCGTACGAGCAGTACTTC
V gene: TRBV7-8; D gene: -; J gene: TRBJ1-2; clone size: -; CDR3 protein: CASSLGQHYGYTF; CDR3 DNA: TGTGCCAGCAGCCTCGGACAGCACTATGGCTACACCTTC
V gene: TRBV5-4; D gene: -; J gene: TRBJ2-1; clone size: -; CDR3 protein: CASSLVGNSDEQFF; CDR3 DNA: TGTGCCAGCAGCTTGGTTGGGAATTCAGATGAGCAGTTCTTC
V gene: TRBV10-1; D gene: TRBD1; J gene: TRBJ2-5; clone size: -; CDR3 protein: CASSRDSKETQYF; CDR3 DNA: TGCGCCAGCAGCCGGGACAGTAAAGAGACCCAGTACTTC
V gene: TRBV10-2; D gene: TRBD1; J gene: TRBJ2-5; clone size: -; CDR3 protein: CASSVRGKETQYF; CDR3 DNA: TGCGCCAGCAGCGTCAGGGGGAAAGAGACCCAGTACTTC
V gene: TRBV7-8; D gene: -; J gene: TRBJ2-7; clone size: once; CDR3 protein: CASSLRGGGYEQYF; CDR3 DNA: TGTGCCAGCAGCTTAAGGGGGGGCGGATACGAGCAGTACTTC
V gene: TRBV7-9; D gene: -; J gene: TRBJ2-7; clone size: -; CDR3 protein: CASSLTGYEQYF; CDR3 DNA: TGTGCCAGCAGCCTTACCGGATACGAGCAGTACTTC
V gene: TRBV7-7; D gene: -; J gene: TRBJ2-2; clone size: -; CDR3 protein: CASSLRGPSTGELFF; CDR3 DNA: TGTGCTAGCAGCTTAAGGGGCCCGAGCACCGGGGAGCTGTTTTTT
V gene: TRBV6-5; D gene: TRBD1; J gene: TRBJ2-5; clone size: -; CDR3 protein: CASRTPGGGETQYF; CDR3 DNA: TGTGCCAGCAGGACCCCAGGGGGCGGTGAGACCCAGTACTTC
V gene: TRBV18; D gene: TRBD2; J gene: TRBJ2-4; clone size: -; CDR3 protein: CASSPSGTSQNIQYF; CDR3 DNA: TGTGCCAGCTCACCTTCCGGGACTAGTCAAAACATTCAGTACTTC
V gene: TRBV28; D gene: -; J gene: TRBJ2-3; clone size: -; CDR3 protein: CASRERLTDTQYF; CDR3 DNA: TGTGCCAGCAGGGAACGTCTCACAGATACGCAGTATTTT
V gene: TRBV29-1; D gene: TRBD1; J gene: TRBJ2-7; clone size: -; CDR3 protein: CSVKGQGKIHEQYF; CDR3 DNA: TGCAGCGTCAAGGGACAGGGGAAAATCCACGAGCAGTACTTC
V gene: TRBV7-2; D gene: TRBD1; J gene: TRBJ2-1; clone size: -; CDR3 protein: CASTPGQGGWNEQFF; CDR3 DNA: TGTGCCAGCACCCCTGGACAGGGGGGTTGGAATGAGCAGTTCTTC
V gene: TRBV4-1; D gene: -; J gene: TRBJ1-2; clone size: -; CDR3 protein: CASSQAGNYGYTF; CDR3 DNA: TGCGCCAGCAGCCAAGCGGGAAACTATGGCTACACCTTC
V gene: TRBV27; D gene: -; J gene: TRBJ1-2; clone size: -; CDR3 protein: CASRFGTGPGGYTF; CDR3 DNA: TGTGCCAGCAGATTCGGAACCGGGCCCGGGGGCTACACCTTC
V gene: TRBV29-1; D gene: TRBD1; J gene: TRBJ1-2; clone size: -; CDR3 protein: CSVLSGTGGVGYGYTF; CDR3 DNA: TGCAGCGTCTTATCGGGGACAGGGGGCGTCGGCTATGGCTACACCTTC
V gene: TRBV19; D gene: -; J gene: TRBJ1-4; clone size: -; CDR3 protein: CASSTLTAQVGEEKLFF; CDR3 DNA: TGTGCCAGTAGTACCCTAACGGCGCAGGTCGGGGAAGAAAAACTGTTTTTT
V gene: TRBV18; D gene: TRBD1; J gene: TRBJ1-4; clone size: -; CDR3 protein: CASSPIQGVVNEKLFF; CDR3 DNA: TGTGCCAGCTCACCCATACAGGGGGTAGTGAATGAAAAACTGTTTTTT
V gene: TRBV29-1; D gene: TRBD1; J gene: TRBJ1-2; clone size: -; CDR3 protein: CSVVVAGGGYTF; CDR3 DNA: TGCAGCGTTGTAGTAGCAGGGGGTGGCTACACCTTC
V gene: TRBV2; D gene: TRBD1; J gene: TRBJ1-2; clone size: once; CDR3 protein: CASTSEGTGVSGYTF; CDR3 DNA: TGTGCCAGCACCTCGGAAGGGACAGGGGTGAGCGGCTACACCTTC
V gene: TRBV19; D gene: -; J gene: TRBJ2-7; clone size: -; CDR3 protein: CASSIGEQRSYEQYF; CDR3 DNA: TGTGCCAGTAGTATTGGAGAACAGCGGTCCTACGAGCAGTACTTC
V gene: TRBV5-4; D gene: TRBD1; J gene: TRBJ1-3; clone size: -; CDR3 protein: CASSLGADRGLPGNTIYF; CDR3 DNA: TGTGCCAGCAGCCTGGGAGCGGACAGGGGCCTACCTGGAAACACCATATATTTT
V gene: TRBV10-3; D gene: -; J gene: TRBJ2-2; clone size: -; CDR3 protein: CAISGTTGELFF; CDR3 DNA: TGTGCCATCTCCGGGACTACCGGGGAGCTGTTTTTT
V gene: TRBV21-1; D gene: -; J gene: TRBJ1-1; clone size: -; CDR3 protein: CARVPNTEAFF; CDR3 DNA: TGTGCACGAGTTCCGAACACTGAAGCTTTCTTT
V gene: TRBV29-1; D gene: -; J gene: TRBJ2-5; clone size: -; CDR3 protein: CSVEPRGQETQYF; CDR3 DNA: TGCAGCGTCGAGCCCAGAGGGCAAGAGACCCAGTACTTC
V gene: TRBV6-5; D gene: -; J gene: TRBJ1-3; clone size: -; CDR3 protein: CASSYSRRMDTIYF; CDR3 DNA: TGTGCCAGCAGTTACTCGCGGCGGATGGACACCATATATTTT
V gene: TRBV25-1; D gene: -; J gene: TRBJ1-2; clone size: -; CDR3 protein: CASRAVGTSYGYTF; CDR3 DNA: TGTGCCAGCAGAGCGGTTGGGACAAGCTATGGCTACACCTTC
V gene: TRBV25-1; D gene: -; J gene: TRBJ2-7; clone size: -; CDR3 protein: CARGHDGVLVAYEQYF; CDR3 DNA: TGTGCCAGGGGACACGACGGAGTCCTCGTAGCCTACGAGCAGTACTTC
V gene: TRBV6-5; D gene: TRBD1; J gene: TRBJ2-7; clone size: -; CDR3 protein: CASSYSFNSRGLEQYF; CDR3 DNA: TGTGCCAGCAGTTACTCCTTTAATAGCAGGGGGCTCGAGCAGTACTTC
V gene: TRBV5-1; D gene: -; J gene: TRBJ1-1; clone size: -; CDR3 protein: CASSLMSQGWNTEAFF; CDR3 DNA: TGCGCCAGCAGCTTGATGTCCCAGGGCTGGAACACTGAAGCTTTCTTT
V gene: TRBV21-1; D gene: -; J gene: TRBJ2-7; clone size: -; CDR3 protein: CASSKDTRRSSYEQYF; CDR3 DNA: TGTGCCAGCAGCAAAGATACGAGGAGATCCTCCTACGAGCAGTACTTC
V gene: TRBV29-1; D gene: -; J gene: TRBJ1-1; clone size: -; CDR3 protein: CSVDPQGLGTEAFF; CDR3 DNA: TGCAGCGTTGATCCTCAGGGATTGGGCACTGAAGCTTTCTTT
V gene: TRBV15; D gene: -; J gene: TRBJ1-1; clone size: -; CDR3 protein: CATSRGEVVTEAFF; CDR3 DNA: TGTGCCACCAGCAGAGGGGAGGTGGTCACTGAAGCTTTCTTT
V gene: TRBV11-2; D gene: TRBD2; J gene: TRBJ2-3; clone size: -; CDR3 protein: CASSLVAGHSTDTQYF; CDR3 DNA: TGTGCCAGCAGCTTAGTAGCGGGACATAGCACAGATACGCAGTATTTT
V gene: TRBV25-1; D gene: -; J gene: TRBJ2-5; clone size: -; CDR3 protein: CASSDFLATGLETQYF; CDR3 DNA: TGTGCCAGCAGTGATTTTTTGGCCACAGGGCTAGAGACCCAGTACTTC
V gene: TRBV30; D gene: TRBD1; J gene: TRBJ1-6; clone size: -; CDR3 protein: CAWGLGQGVSPLHF; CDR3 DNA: TGTGCCTGGGGACTCGGACAGGGGGTTTCACCCCTCCACTTT
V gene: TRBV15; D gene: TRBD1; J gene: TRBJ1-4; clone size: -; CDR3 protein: CATSRDGTGFEKLFF; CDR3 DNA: TGTGCCACCAGCAGAGATGGGACAGGGTTTGAAAAACTGTTTTTT
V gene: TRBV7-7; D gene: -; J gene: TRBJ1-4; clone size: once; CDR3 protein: CASSPGLAGSEKLFF; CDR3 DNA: TGTGCTAGCAGCCCCGGGCTGGCAGGGTCCGAAAAACTGTTTTTT
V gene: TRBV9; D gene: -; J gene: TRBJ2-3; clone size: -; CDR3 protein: CASSVALVDTQYF; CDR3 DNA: TGTGCCAGCAGCGTAGCACTAGTGGATACGCAGTATTTT
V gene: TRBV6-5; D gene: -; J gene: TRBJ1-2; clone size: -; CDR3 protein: CASSYQHGRDYGYTF; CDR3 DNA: TGTGCCAGCAGTTACCAACATGGCAGGGACTATGGCTACACCTTC
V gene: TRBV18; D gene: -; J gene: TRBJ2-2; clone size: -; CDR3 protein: CASSTKGGTGELFF; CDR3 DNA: TGTGCCAGCTCGACTAAGGGAGGTACCGGGGAGCTGTTTTTT
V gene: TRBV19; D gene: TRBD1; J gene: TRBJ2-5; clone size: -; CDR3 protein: CASKEPGQKETQYF; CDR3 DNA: TGTGCCAGTAAAGAGCCGGGACAGAAAGAGACCCAGTACTTC